The 18 T cell receptor beta chains reported below all come from one sample, sequenced in a study of response to subunit inactivated influenza vaccine. TCRdb redid the calling of the RT-PCR reads with MiXCR, one entry per CDR3 protein. This sample has about 160,000 distinct CDR3 sequences, with roughly 11% found just once. Here the sequenced sample was non-naive T cells sorted from PBMCs, taken roughly 47 days after vaccination. All receptors come from a middle-aged man who received an inactivated influenza vaccine.

The rearrangement links TRBV11-2 to TRBJ1-1; no reliable D call. This CDR3 region has 13 residues. Germline CDR1 reads SGHAT; CDR2 reads FQNNGV. Trimming took 3 bases from V and 3 from J, leaving 8 bases between them. CDR3 sequence: CASSFEWDTEAFF. The CDR3 region has the DNA TGTGCCAGCAGCTTCGAGTGGGACACTGAAGCTTTCTTT.

This clonotype showed up just a few times. The gene calls are TRBV19 and TRBJ2-2; D remains ambiguous. This CDR3 is 15 amino acids long. Germline V lookup: CDR1 LNHDA, CDR2 SQIVND (reference sequence). V gave up 7 bases and J gave up 0 bases, with 12 bases separating them. CDR3 protein: CASTMTNANTGELFF. The CDR3 nucleotides read TGTGCCAGTACCATGACGAACGCGAACACCGGGGAGCTGTTTTTT. The full variable domain, rest sourced from reference TRBV19 and TRBJ2-2, is DGGITQSPKYLFRKEGQNVTLSCEQNLNHDAMYWYRQDPGQGLRLIYYSQIVNDFQKGDIAEGYSVSREKKESFPLTVTSAQKNPTAFYLCASTMTNANTGELFFGEGSRLTVL.

In this sample, this clonotype turned up many times. The chain is built from TRBV28 and TRBJ2-1; 11 bases line up with TRBD2. Losses at the gene ends were 4 bases for V and 4 bases for J; bases not matched to a gene: 9. This CDR3 has 17 amino acids. Germline V CDR1 and CDR2: MDHEN, SYDVKM. The CDR3 reads CASSSLTLAGDYNEQFF. The DNA for the CDR3 is TGTGCCAGCAGTTCCTTAACACTAGCGGGAGATTACAATGAGCAGTTCTTC.

This clonotype has at least ten counts. The chain's CDR3 is CASSPRQDWETQYF. The CDR3 DNA is TGTGCCAGCAGTCCCAGACAGGATTGGGAGACCCAGTACTTC. The chain employs TRBV6-2 or TRBV6-3 and TRBJ2-5; D possibly corresponds to TRBD1 (6 bases). The germline V and J ends were trimmed by 5 bases and 5 bases, with 15 bases remaining between them. The germline V gene has CDR1 MNHEY and CDR2 SVGEGT. The CDR3 has 14 residues.

This sequence joins TRBV3-1 and TRBJ1-2; D may be TRBD1 (6 bases). The CDR3 runs 14 residues. The germline gives CDR1 LGHDT, CDR2 YNNKEL (reference sequence). V lost 3 bases and J 1 base, leaving 9 bases between the germline ends. The DNA for the CDR3 is TGTGCCAGCAGCCACCGGGGGCGTAACTATGGCTACACCTTC. Encoded protein: CASSHRGRNYGYTF.

This clonotype was seen repeatedly, ten times or more. The chain joins TRBV2 to TRBJ2-7; D assignment may be TRBD1 or TRBD2 (5 bases each). The CDR3 spans 15 residues. Per the germline V gene, CDR1 is SNHLY and CDR2 is FYNNEI. The V end was cut by 6 bases, the J end by 2 bases, with 17 bases between. The CDR3 protein is CASRRGPRTAYEQYF. CDR3 bases: TGTGCCAGCAGGAGGGGACCAAGGACGGCCTACGAGCAGTACTTC.

At least ten counts were recorded for this clonotype. The chain joins TRBV4-3 to TRBJ2-3, with 7 bases that match TRBD2. V shed 3 bases and J 6 bases; nucleotides not matched to a gene: 3. Germline V gene data show CDR1 as LGHNA and CDR2 as YSLEER. This CDR3 has 13 amino acids. DNA of the CDR3: TGCGCCAGCAGCCAGGGGGGAGGGGATACGCAGTATTTT. Translating it yields CASSQGGGDTQYF.

The chain has TRBV20-1 and TRBJ2-6; D may be TRBD2 (6 bases). Germline loops: CDR1 DFQATT, CDR2 SNEGSKA (reference sequence). The V and J ends lost 1 base and 0 bases respectively, with 13 bases between them. The length of the CDR3 is 17 residues. CDR3 sequence reads: CSARGGVGSSGANVLTF. CDR3 coding DNA: TGCAGTGCTAGAGGGGGGGTAGGGAGCTCTGGGGCCAACGTCCTGACTTTC.

This clonotype appeared many times. The chain is built from TRBV27 and TRBJ2-7; no definite D call. V was trimmed by 5 bases and J by 4 bases, leaving 12 bases between them. Germline V gene sequence: CDR1 MNHEY, CDR2 SMNVEV (reference sequence). The CDR3 length is 13 residues. The CDR3 sequence: CASSQTPWYEQYF. The CDR3 DNA is TGTGCCAGCAGTCAGACCCCCTGGTACGAGCAGTACTTC.

This clonotype was counted at least ten times. CDR3 loop: CASQNQETQYF. The CDR3 DNA is TGTGCCAGCCAGAATCAGGAGACCCAGTACTTC. V gene TRBV2 combines with J gene TRBJ2-5; no firm D call. This CDR3 spans 11 amino acids. Germline V gene sequence: CDR1 SNHLY, CDR2 FYNNEI. The V gene lost 8 bases and the J gene lost 5 bases, with 9 bases spanning the gap.

V is TRBV7-2 and J is TRBJ2-2; the match to TRBD2 covers 10 bases. CDR1 is SGHTA, CDR2 FQGNSA, per germline. V shed 0 bases and J 7 bases; nucleotides not matched to a gene: 8. The length of the CDR3 is 17 residues. This CDR3 reads CASSLASSGGAVGELFF. The CDR3 region has the DNA TGTGCCAGCAGCTTAGCTTCCAGCGGGGGGGCCGTCGGGGAGCTGTTTTTT.

This clonotype turned up a few times. The chain is built from TRBV6-2 or TRBV6-3 and TRBJ2-7; TRBD2 matches 11 bases. The CDR3 runs 20 residues. The germline V gene has CDR1 MNHEY and CDR2 SVGEGT. Trimming took 2 bases from V and 3 from J; bases not matched to a gene: 18. The CDR3 nucleotides are TGTGCCAGCAGTTACAGCTGGTTAGCGGGGGGGTCGTCACCCCTCTACGAGCAGTACTTC. This gives the protein CASSYSWLAGGSSPLYEQYF.

The V and J genes are TRBV5-5 and TRBJ1-1, with D possibly being TRBD1 (5 bases). The germline V gene has CDR1 SGHKS and CDR2 YYEKEE (reference sequence). CDR3 length: 14 amino acids. The V end was cut by 9 bases, the J end by 1 base, with 16 bases between. The CDR3 loop reads CAIGSGRSNTEAFF. CDR3 in DNA: TGTGCCATCGGCTCGGGACGATCGAACACTGAAGCTTTCTTT.

CDR3 sequence reads: CASSSMTGRSGNTIYF. The DNA of the CDR3 is TGTGCCAGCAGTTCAATGACAGGCCGCTCTGGAAACACCATATATTTT. The chain recombines TRBV12-3 or TRBV12-4 with TRBJ1-3, with D perhaps TRBD1 (6 bases). Trimming cost V 4 bases and J 0 bases, with 13 bases left between them. The CDR3 has 16 amino acids.

The rearrangement links TRBV11-3 to TRBJ2-3; 14 nucleotides align to TRBD2. The germline V gene encodes CDR1 SGHNT and CDR2 YENEEA. The CDR3 extends over 16 amino acids. V was pared by 5 bases and J by 4 bases, with 5 bases of the junction left unmatched. CDR3: CASSIGTSGGPDTQYF. Written as DNA, the CDR3 is TGTGCCAGCAGCATCGGGACTAGCGGGGGCCCAGATACGCAGTATTTT.

There are a few counts of this clonotype. The chain carries TRBV9 and TRBJ1-4; TRBD1 might be the D (5 bases). V lost 4 bases to trimming and J lost 8 bases, with 15 bases between them. The germline V gene encodes CDR1 SGDLS and CDR2 YYNGEE. The CDR3 loop spans 14 amino acids. CDR3 amino acids: CASSPGWGEEKLFF. DNA of the CDR3: TGTGCCAGCAGCCCCGGTTGGGGGGAGGAAAAACTGTTTTTT.

Turning to this clonotype: Because it lacks the conserved phenylalanine or tryptophan at the end, this CDR3 is likely a read error. This sequence joins TRBV7-9 and TRBJ2-3; D unresolved. V lost 5 bases, J lost 2 bases, and 11 bases lay in between. Germline loops: CDR1 SEHNR, CDR2 FQNEAQ (reference sequence). This CDR3 spans 14 amino acids. The CDR3 protein is CASSRGGYTDTQYY. The CDR3 DNA sequence: TGTGCCAGCAGCCGCGGTGGGTACACAGATACGCAGTATTAT.

The chain has TRBV6-2 or TRBV6-3 and TRBJ2-1; a possible D gene is TRBD2 (6 bases). The germline CDR1 and CDR2 sequences are MNHEY and SVGEGT. Trimming stripped 2 bases from V and 3 bases from J, with 14 bases between. The CDR3 consists of 16 residues. Here the CDR3 DNA reads TGTGCCAGCAGTTACATGGGCGGAGGGAACTACAATGAGCAGTTCTTC. This gives the protein CASSYMGGGNYNEQFF.